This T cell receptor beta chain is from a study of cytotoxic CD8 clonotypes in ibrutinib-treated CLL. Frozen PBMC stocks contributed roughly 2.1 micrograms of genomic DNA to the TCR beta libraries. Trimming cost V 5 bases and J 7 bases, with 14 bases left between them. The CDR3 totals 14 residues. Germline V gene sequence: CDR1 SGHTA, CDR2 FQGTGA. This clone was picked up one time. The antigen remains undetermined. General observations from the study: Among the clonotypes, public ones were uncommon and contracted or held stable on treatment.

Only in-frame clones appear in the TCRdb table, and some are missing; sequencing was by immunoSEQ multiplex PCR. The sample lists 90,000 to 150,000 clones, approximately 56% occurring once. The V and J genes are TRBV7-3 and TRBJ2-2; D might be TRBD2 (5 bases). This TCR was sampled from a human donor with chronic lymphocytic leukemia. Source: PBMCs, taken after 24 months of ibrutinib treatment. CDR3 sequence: CASSGRISGGELFF. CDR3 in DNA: TGTGCCAGCAGCGGACGTATAAGCGGCGGGGAGCTGTTTTTT.